Each of the 2 T cell receptor beta chains below was sequenced from the same sample in a study of tumor and adjacent non-tumor tissue in lung cancer. This sample's RNA came from whole unsorted tissue. TCRbeta libraries were built with three rounds of nested PCR, modified from ARM-PCR. TCRdb used MiXCR to reprocess the multiplex PCR reads, holding one entry per CDR3 protein. Of 120,000 or so distinct CDR3 sequences listed, about 66% were seen once; the top ten hold about 13%. The sample comprised lung tumor tissue. The receptors were sampled from a man under 40 with non-small cell lung cancer.

With regard to this clonotype: This sequence may be a read error, since a much larger clone differs from it by one base. This chain's CDR3 is CASRGQGITEAFF. CDR3 nucleotides: TGTGCCAGCAGGGGACAGGGCATCACTGAAGCTTTCTTT. The rearrangement links TRBV12-3 or TRBV12-4 to TRBJ1-1, with 9 bases that match TRBD1. The CDR3 runs to 13 residues. Trimming took 6 bases from V and 4 from J; bases not matched to a gene: 3.

Concerning this clonotype itself: Relative to the germline gene, one junction end is altered; a read error may explain this. The V gene is TRBV11-2, the J gene TRBJ2-5, with 7 bases aligning to TRBD2. The CDR3 runs to 14 residues. CDR1 and CDR2 (germline): SGHAT, FQNNGV. The CDR3 DNA reads TGTGCCAGCCGACCAGCGGGGAGAGGAGTGACCCGGTACTTC. Its translation: CASRPAGRGVTRYF.